The 14 T cell receptor beta chains in this list originate from one sample, sequenced in a study of shared clonotypes between healthy human individuals. Clones were read by immunoSEQ multiplex PCR, and TCRdb kept only the in-frame ones, dropping some. This repertoire shows 2 million to 2.5 million clones, approximately 93% found once; its top ten account for about 0.37%. Sequenced sample: naive CD4+ T cells from PBMCs. Subset here: CD45RA+ positively selected. Receptors were obtained from a man between 18 and 29 years old in good health. Some clones in this sample may be carry-over from other donors' samples.

The chain couples TRBV4-1 to TRBJ2-3; 9 bases align to TRBD2. V was pared by 0 bases and J by 2 bases, with 9 bases of the junction left unmatched. The CDR3 is 18 residues long. Germline V CDR1 and CDR2: MGHRA, YSYEKL. Here the CDR3 DNA reads TGCGCCAGCAGCCAAGATGGCAGCAGCGGGAGGACCACAGATACGCAGTATTTT. It is translated as CASSQDGSSGRTTDTQYF.

J is TRBJ2-1 and V is TRBV20-1; the D gene is possibly TRBD2 (5 bases). Germline CDR1 and CDR2: DFQATT and SNEGSKA (reference sequence). Trimming removed 0 bases at V and 16 bases at J, with 13 bases between. The CDR3 loop spans 11 amino acids. In DNA, the CDR3 is TGCAGTGCTAGAGATCGGGCCGAGGGATTCTTC. Translation gives CSARDRAEGFF.

The chain couples TRBV6-6 to TRBJ2-7; the D is unclear. Germline loops: CDR1 MNHNY, CDR2 SVGAGI (reference sequence). CDR3 length equals 16 residues. Trimming removed 6 bases at V and 5 bases at J, with 23 bases between. CDR3 sequence: CASRAPTGRRKDEQYF. The CDR3 DNA reads as TGTGCCAGCAGAGCGCCCACCGGACGGAGAAAGGACGAGCAGTACTTC.

This sequence joins TRBV6-5 and TRBJ2-1; TRBD2 matches at 8 bases. Germline V gene sequence: CDR1 MNHEY, CDR2 SVGAGI. V gave up 7 bases and J gave up 12 bases; unmatched junction bases: 17. The CDR3 has 15 amino acids. CDR3 nucleotides: TGTGCCAGCACCCTCCGGGCGAGCGGGAGTTCTTCGCAGTTCTTC. This codes for CASTLRASGSSSQFF.

The V and J genes are TRBV4-3 and TRBJ2-6, with D uncertain. Germline V lookup: CDR1 LGHNA, CDR2 YSLEER. V was shortened by 3 bases and J by 0 bases, with 6 bases between the two germline ends. The CDR3 runs to 15 residues. The CDR3 region is CASSHINSGANVLTF. The CDR3 DNA reads as TGCGCCAGCAGCCACATCAACTCTGGGGCCAACGTCCTGACTTTC.

Details on this clone: This sample includes further DNA sequences coding for the same CDR3. The V and J genes are TRBV18 and TRBJ2-1; D remains ambiguous. The CDR3 length is 11 residues. V lost 2 bases and J 9 bases, leaving 5 bases between the germline ends. Germline values: CDR1 KGHSH, CDR2 LQKENI. The chain's CDR3 is CASSPDSEQFF. The CDR3 DNA reads TGTGCCAGCTCACCAGATTCTGAGCAGTTCTTC. Filled out from reference TRBV18 and TRBJ2-1, the complete variable domain reads NAGVMQNPRHLVRRRGQEARLRCSPMKGHSHVYWYRQLPEEGLKFMVYLQKENIIDESGMPKERFSAEFPKEGPSILRIQQVVRGDSAAYFCASSPDSEQFFGPGTRLTVL.

The CDR3 here is CASSIGRSDEQFF. The CDR3 bases are TGTGCCAGTAGTATAGGGAGGAGCGATGAGCAGTTCTTC. The genes are TRBV19 and TRBJ2-1, with a tentative D call TRBD2 (5 bases). V was clipped by 1 base and J by 8 bases, with 9 bases between them. Germline V gene lookup returns CDR1 LNHDA and CDR2 SQIVND (reference sequence). The CDR3 consists of 13 residues.

V and J are TRBV6-1 and TRBJ2-3, with a possible D match to TRBD1 (8 bases). CDR1 and CDR2 from the germline V gene are MNHNS and SASEGT. V was trimmed by 6 bases and J by 5 bases, leaving 18 bases between them. The CDR3 runs 15 residues. The CDR3 loop is CASSLLTGGEDTQYF. DNA for the CDR3: TGTGCCAGCAGCCTATTAACAGGGGGGGAAGATACGCAGTATTTT.

V and J are TRBV25-1 and TRBJ2-1; 10 positions match TRBD2. The CDR3 length is 18 residues. CDR1 MGHDK and CDR2 SYGVNS come from the germline V gene. V dropped 2 bases and J dropped 10; count of bases not matched to a gene: 17. This chain's CDR3 is CASSEAGVASGSRVEQFF. Written as DNA, the CDR3 is TGTGCCAGCAGTGAAGCTGGGGTTGCTAGCGGGAGTCGTGTAGAGCAGTTCTTC.

This clone showed up just once. V gene TRBV6-1 combines with J gene TRBJ2-7, with a weak D call TRBD2 (6 bases). Trimming shortened V by 7 bases and J by 5 bases, and 15 bases separated the two germline ends. In germline, CDR1 is MNHNS, CDR2 SASEGT. The CDR3 contains 13 residues. CDR3 residues: CASIHGGRHEQYF. The CDR3 DNA reads TGTGCCAGCATTCACGGGGGACGGCACGAGCAGTACTTC.

This chain connects TRBV29-1 to TRBJ2-3; 7 bases are a match to TRBD1. The CDR3 is 13 amino acids. J was trimmed by 3 bases and V by 6 bases; bases with no gene match: 6. Germline assignment: CDR1 SQVTM and CDR2 ANQGSEA. The CDR3 protein is CSVVTGKTDTQYF. CDR3 coding DNA: TGCAGCGTCGTGACAGGGAAGACAGATACGCAGTATTTT.

The V call is TRBV11-2, the J call TRBJ1-4; D may be TRBD1 (5 bases). The CDR3 covers 15 residues. The V gene's germline CDR1 is SGHAT and CDR2 FQNNGV. Trimming pared 1 base from V and 7 bases from J, leaving 13 bases between. The CDR3 DNA reads as TGTGCCAGCAGCTTAGGGGCCAGGGCGGGTGAAAAACTGTTTTTT. Its protein is CASSLGARAGEKLFF.

The chain couples TRBV28 to TRBJ1-1, with D uncertain. Trimming removed 3 bases from V and 5 bases from J, with 16 bases in between. The germline V gene encodes CDR1 MDHEN and CDR2 SYDVKM. This CDR3 is 15 amino acids long. The CDR3 DNA sequence: TGTGCCAGCAGTTTCCTCGACATCGGGCGGACTGAAGCTTTCTTT. Translated: CASSFLDIGRTEAFF.

The gene calls are TRBV2 and TRBJ2-5; D not resolved. Trimming removed 8 bases from V and 7 bases from J, with 11 bases in between. Germline CDR1 reads SNHLY; CDR2 reads FYNNEI. The CDR3 runs 11 residues. The CDR3: CASGYPATQYF. Written as DNA, the CDR3 is TGTGCCAGCGGCTACCCGGCGACCCAGTACTTC.